The 32 T cell receptor beta chains reported below all come from one sample, sequenced in a study of T cell responses to AZD1222 COVID-19 vaccine (dated by TCRdb to the early 2020s). This specimen's time point label, interpreted: baseline before first vaccination. Receptor amplification or capture employed the immunoSEQ multiplex PCR assay. TCRdb took this table from immuneACCESS and kept in-frame rearrangements with V and J called. Such tables lack part of the clones; where checked against another copy, unresolved V genes explain under half of the gap, and the rest is unexplained. Present in this sample are more than 110,000 clones, approximately 90% of which were seen just once. Of the sample, under 4% falls within the top ten clones. Sample: peripheral blood, taken on day 0 of AZD1222 vaccination. The receptor source for this set is an adult in good health.

The chain links TRBV24-1 to TRBJ2-5; 10 bases align to TRBD1. The CDR3 consists of 12 residues. Germline CDR1 and CDR2: KGHDR and SFDVKD. V dropped 10 bases and J dropped 5; count of bases not matched to a gene: 3. CDR3 sequence: CATRDRGETQYF. CDR3 nucleotide sequence: TGTGCCACTAGGGACAGGGGCGAGACCCAGTACTTC.

The V call is TRBV6-5, the J call TRBJ1-6; TRBD1 might be the D (5 bases). CDR3 size: 15 residues. Trimming left V 0 bases short and J 10 bases short, with 13 bases between. Germline CDR1 is MNHEY and CDR2 is SVGAGI. CDR3 coding DNA: TGTGCCAGCAGTTACTCCGGGGCCGCTGGCTCACCCCTCCACTTT. Protein sequence: CASSYSGAAGSPLHF.

J is TRBJ2-3 and V is TRBV28, with 8 bases identical to TRBD1. V trimming: 5 bases; J trimming: 1 base; junction bases outside the gene matches: 5. This CDR3 comprises 15 residues. Germline values: CDR1 MDHEN, CDR2 SYDVKM. The CDR3 loop is CASSPDRGRTDTQYF. DNA of the CDR3: TGTGCCAGCAGTCCAGACAGGGGCCGCACAGATACGCAGTATTTT.

The chain combines TRBV19 with TRBJ2-7, with 7 nucleotides matching TRBD2. The V and J ends lost 1 base and 1 base, in that order; junction bases with no gene match: 4. Germline V gives CDR1 LNHDA, CDR2 SQIVND (reference sequence). The CDR3 is 15 amino acids. The CDR3 region has the DNA TGTGCCAGTAGTATAGTGGGAGGGACTTCCTACGAGCAGTACTTC. Its translation is CASSIVGGTSYEQYF.

The rearrangement uses TRBV30 and TRBJ1-4, with D possibly matching TRBD1 (6 bases). V lost 1 base, J lost 10 bases, and 19 bases lay in between. Per the germline V gene, CDR1 is GTSNPN and CDR2 is SVGIG (reference sequence). The CDR3 is made up of 15 amino acids. DNA of the CDR3: TGTGCCTGGAGTGACGGTCGGGGCAGGGGAGGAAAACTGTTTTTT. Amino acid sequence: CAWSDGRGRGGKLFF.

This clone was recorded only once. This chain joins TRBV28 and TRBJ1-2; unclear D gene. Between the trimmed V and J ends, which lost 1 base and 5 bases, there was a span of 5 bases. The CDR3 is made up of 12 amino acids. Looked up from germline, CDR1 is MDHEN and CDR2 is SYDVKM. The CDR3 region is CASSLLAYGYTF. CDR3 sequence (DNA): TGTGCCAGCAGTTTATTGGCTTATGGCTACACCTTC.

This clone was observed once. The rearrangement uses TRBV7-2 and TRBJ1-1; TRBD1 matches 10 bases. This CDR3 spans 16 amino acids. Germline V gene sequence: CDR1 SGHTA, CDR2 FQGNSA. The trim removed 5 bases at V and 4 bases at J, leaving 10 bases unmatched. In nucleotides, the CDR3 is TGTGCCAGCAGCCCCCGGACAGGGGGGTCAGGCACTGAAGCTTTCTTT. Protein product: CASSPRTGGSGTEAFF.

V usage is TRBV5-6 and J usage is TRBJ2-7, with unresolved D. CDR3 size: 14 residues. V shed 0 bases and J shed 5 bases, with 12 bases lying between them. Germline assignment: CDR1 SGHDT and CDR2 YYEEEE. The CDR3 sequence is CASSLVHSTDEQYF. For the CDR3, the DNA is TGTGCCAGCAGCTTGGTACACTCGACCGACGAGCAGTACTTC.

This clone turned up a few times. J is TRBJ1-1 and V is TRBV19; D is ambiguous. In germline, CDR1 is LNHDA, CDR2 SQIVND (reference sequence). V lost 0 bases, J lost 3 bases, and 5 bases lay in between. CDR3 length: 13 residues. The CDR3 nucleotides read TGTGCCAGTAGTATAGAGATATACACTGAAGCTTTCTTT. Its protein product is CASSIEIYTEAFF. Full variable domain (outside the CDR3, taken from reference TRBV19 and TRBJ1-1): DGGITQSPKYLFRKEGQNVTLSCEQNLNHDAMYWYRQDPGQGLRLIYYSQIVNDFQKGDIAEGYSVSREKKESFPLTVTSAQKNPTAFYLCASSIEIYTEAFFGQGTRLTVV.

CDR3 protein: CASIQQGTGELFF. The CDR3 nucleotides read TGTGCCAGCATCCAACAGGGTACCGGGGAGCTGTTTTTT. The rearrangement joins TRBV28 to TRBJ2-2; possible D gene TRBD1, 6 bases. Trimming took 7 bases from V and 5 from J, leaving 11 bases between them. The CDR3 runs 13 residues. CDR1 is MDHEN and CDR2 is SYDVKM in the germline V gene.

In regard to this clone: In the same sample, other DNA sequences code for this CDR3. The J gene is TRBJ1-2, the V gene TRBV6-5; TRBD1 matches at 7 bases. V dropped 5 bases and J dropped 3; count of bases not matched to a gene: 3. This CDR3 contains 13 residues. Germline V lookup: CDR1 MNHEY, CDR2 SVGAGI. The chain's CDR3 is CASSTGADYGYTF. CDR3 sequence (DNA): TGTGCCAGCAGTACAGGGGCCGACTATGGCTACACCTTC.

This clone was recorded once. V gene TRBV27 combines with J gene TRBJ1-2, with D maybe TRBD1 (6 bases). From germline, CDR1 is MNHEY and CDR2 SMNVEV (reference sequence). This CDR3 has 16 residues. V was clipped by 0 bases and J by 8 bases, with 19 bases between them. CDR3 loop: CASSLSGGASLWGYTF. CDR3 nucleotide sequence: TGTGCCAGCAGTTTATCTGGGGGCGCGTCTCTTTGGGGCTACACCTTC.

This CDR3 reads CASSRRGTGYGDTEAFF. Here the CDR3 DNA reads TGTGCCAGCTCAAGGCGGGGGACAGGGTATGGGGACACTGAAGCTTTCTTT. The chain couples TRBV27 to TRBJ1-1; 9 positions agree with TRBD1. There are 17 residues in the CDR3. Germline V gives CDR1 MNHEY, CDR2 SMNVEV (reference sequence). With V trimmed by 8 bases and J by 3 bases, 16 bases remained unmatched.

The J gene is TRBJ1-5, the V gene TRBV15; D gene unclear. Between the trimmed V and J ends, which lost 1 base and 1 base, there was a span of 11 bases. Germline CDR1 LNHNV, CDR2 YYDKDF (reference sequence). The CDR3 sequence is 16 residues long. In nucleotides, the CDR3 is TGTGCCACCAGCAGAGGCTTGACGGGCAGCAATCAGCCCCAGCATTTT. Protein product: CATSRGLTGSNQPQHF.

The genes are TRBV19 and TRBJ1-6; D is unresolved. The CDR3 is 15 residues long. V was pared by 7 bases and J by 7 bases, with 17 bases between. In germline, CDR1 is LNHDA, CDR2 SQIVND (reference sequence). CDR3 DNA sequence: TGTGCCAGTAACTCGGGGAGTTTCGGAAATTCACCCCTCCACTTT. Amino acids: CASNSGSFGNSPLHF.

The V gene is TRBV5-6, the J gene TRBJ1-3; D unresolved. The CDR3 consists of 16 residues. With 0 bases removed from V and 0 bases from J, the gap between germline ends came to 10 bases. Per the germline V gene, CDR1 is SGHDT and CDR2 is YYEEEE. The CDR3 loop reads CASSLADVSSGNTIYF. CDR3 bases: TGTGCCAGCAGCTTGGCGGATGTTTCCTCTGGAAACACCATATATTTT.

This chain joins TRBV13 and TRBJ2-5, with TRBD2 matching over 10 bases. The CDR3 runs to 14 residues. V was pared by 5 bases and J by 4 bases, with 4 bases of the junction left unmatched. Germline lookup yields CDR1 PRHDT and CDR2 FYEKMQ (reference sequence). The CDR3 region has the DNA TGTGCCAGCAGCCTTAGACTAGCGGGAGAGACCCAGTACTTC. The encoded protein is CASSLRLAGETQYF.

The chain employs TRBV3-1 (or the pseudogene TRBV3-2) and TRBJ1-2; 8 bases are shared with TRBD1. Germline V gene sequence: CDR1 LGHDT, CDR2 YNNKEL (reference sequence). V lost 4 bases and J lost 7; bases outside the gene matches: 8. The CDR3 contains 14 residues. CDR3 sequence: CASSRRQGTSGYTF. The CDR3 DNA reads TGTGCCAGCAGCCGGCGACAGGGGACCTCTGGCTACACCTTC.

The chain has TRBV7-8 and TRBJ1-1, with a tentative D call TRBD1 (6 bases). This CDR3 has 16 residues. The V gene lost 5 bases and the J gene lost 2 bases, with 18 bases spanning the gap. Germline V gene data show CDR1 as SGHVS and CDR2 as FQNEAQ. In nucleotides, the CDR3 is TGTGCCAGCAGCCGAGTCGACGGGGGCGTTAACACTGAAGCTTTCTTT. Translated: CASSRVDGGVNTEAFF. The whole variable domain, filled in from reference TRBV7-8 and TRBJ1-1, reads GAGVSQSPRYKVAKRGQDVALRCDPISGHVSLFWYQQALGQGPEFLTYFQNEAQLDKSGLPSDRFFAERPEGSVSTLKIQRTQQEDSAVYLCASSRVDGGVNTEAFFGQGTRLTVV.

The chain uses TRBV4-3 and TRBJ1-2; a possible D gene is TRBD1 (6 bases). CDR1 is LGHNA, CDR2 YSLEER, per germline. V was pared by 0 bases and J by 8 bases, with 10 bases between. The CDR3 extends over 13 amino acids. The CDR3 sequence is CASSQEGQLGYTF. As DNA, the CDR3 is TGCGCCAGCAGCCAAGAAGGACAGCTCGGCTACACCTTC.

This clone was seen just once. This chain connects TRBV11-2 to TRBJ2-3; 14 bases fit TRBD2. The CDR3 runs 16 residues. CDR1 is SGHAT, CDR2 FQNNGV, per germline. Unmatched junction bases numbered 5, after V lost 4 bases and J lost 5 bases. This chain's CDR3 is CASSSGLAGAGDTQYF. For the CDR3, the DNA is TGTGCCAGCAGCTCGGGACTAGCGGGAGCAGGAGATACGCAGTATTTT.

Turning to this clone: One end of the junction does not line up with germline, which may come from a read error. V and J are TRBV5-6 and TRBJ2-7; 7 bases agree with TRBD1. The CDR3 is 13 residues long. CDR1 SGHDT and CDR2 YYEEEE come from the germline V gene. The CDR3 spells CASSLGDSQLLGF. The CDR3 region has the DNA TGTGCCAGCAGCCTAGGGGACAGCCAATTGTTAGGGTTT.

V is TRBV9 and J is TRBJ2-1, with D unresolved. The CDR3 loop spans 11 amino acids. Germline CDR1 reads SGDLS; CDR2 reads YYNGEE. V lost 0 bases and J lost 10, with 5 bases in between. CDR3 bases: TGTGCCAGCAGCGTAGCCCGGGAGCAGTTCTTC. This sequence encodes CASSVAREQFF.

The chain employs TRBV11-2 and TRBJ2-7; D assignment may be TRBD1 or TRBD2 (5 bases each). Trimming stripped 0 bases from V and 6 bases from J, with 9 bases between. The CDR3 loop spans 13 amino acids. The germline V gene has CDR1 SGHAT and CDR2 FQNNGV. The CDR3 DNA follows: TGTGCCAGCAGCTTAGAGTTAGGGACCGAGCAGTACTTC. This translates into CASSLELGTEQYF.

The chain uses TRBV6-2 or TRBV6-3 and TRBJ2-1, with no clear D. Germline V gives CDR1 MNHEY, CDR2 SVGEGT. The V and J ends lost 4 bases and 4 bases respectively, with 8 bases between them. CDR3 length equals 13 residues. In DNA form, the CDR3 reads TGTGCCAGCAGTTTTGGCTATTACAATGAGCAGTTCTTC. This gives the protein CASSFGYYNEQFF.

CDR3 sequence: CSVFGRNTIYF. The CDR3 DNA sequence: TGCAGCGTTTTTGGTCGAAACACCATATATTTT. This rearrangement joins TRBV29-1 to TRBJ1-3; no clear D gene. The CDR3 covers 11 residues. Between the trimmed V and J ends, which lost 5 bases and 5 bases, there was a span of 7 bases. Germline V lookup: CDR1 SQVTM, CDR2 ANQGSEA.

The chain links TRBV6-6 to TRBJ1-2; D uncertain. Germline V lookup: CDR1 MNHNY, CDR2 SVGAGI (reference sequence). Trimming stripped 2 bases from V and 8 bases from J, with 12 bases between. The CDR3 contains 13 residues. The CDR3 DNA reads as TGTGCCAGCAGTTACGCGCGAGACGGGGGCTACACCTTC. This gives the protein CASSYARDGGYTF.

V is TRBV19 and J is TRBJ1-2; D is unresolved. The germline V gene has CDR1 LNHDA and CDR2 SQIVND (reference sequence). The CDR3 totals 13 residues. Trimming removed 6 bases from V and 1 base from J, with 9 bases in between. The CDR3 bases are TGTGCCAGTAGCGGGCAGTTTAACTATGGCTACACCTTC. It translates to CASSGQFNYGYTF.

This clone has just one count. This chain uses TRBV6-5 with TRBJ1-5; no firm D call. This CDR3 region has 13 residues. The germline V and J ends were trimmed by 5 bases and 7 bases, with 12 bases remaining between them. Germline CDR1 is MNHEY and CDR2 is SVGAGI. This CDR3 is CASSTDFRQPQHF. CDR3 DNA sequence: TGTGCCAGCAGTACTGATTTCAGGCAGCCCCAGCATTTT.

The chain has TRBV10-2 and TRBJ2-1; TRBD2 matches 9 bases. The germline CDR1 and CDR2 sequences are WSHSY and SAAADI. The CDR3 sequence is 17 residues long. Losses at the gene ends were 2 bases for V and 7 bases for J; bases not matched to a gene: 12. DNA of the CDR3: TGCGCCAGCAGTGAGGACATAGCGGGAGAGGTGAGGAATGAGCAGTTCTTC. Translated: CASSEDIAGEVRNEQFF.

The chain employs TRBV28 and TRBJ1-5; the match to TRBD1 covers 7 bases. The V and J ends lost 7 bases and 1 base, in that order; junction bases with no gene match: 10. The CDR3 extends over 16 amino acids. Germline CDR1 and CDR2: MDHEN and SYDVKM. The CDR3 DNA reads TGTGCCAGCAACCCAACGACAGGGTCGAGCAATCAGCCCCAGCATTTT. Translating gives CASNPTTGSSNQPQHF.

This clone has just one count. This sequence joins TRBV4-3 and TRBJ1-4; TRBD1 matches 8 bases. Germline V CDR1 and CDR2: LGHNA, YSLEER. V lost 4 bases and J lost 7; bases outside the gene matches: 5. This CDR3 is built from 14 residues. The DNA for the CDR3 is TGCGCCAGCAGCCGAGGACAGGGTCGTGAAAAACTGTTTTTT. It encodes CASSRGQGREKLFF.